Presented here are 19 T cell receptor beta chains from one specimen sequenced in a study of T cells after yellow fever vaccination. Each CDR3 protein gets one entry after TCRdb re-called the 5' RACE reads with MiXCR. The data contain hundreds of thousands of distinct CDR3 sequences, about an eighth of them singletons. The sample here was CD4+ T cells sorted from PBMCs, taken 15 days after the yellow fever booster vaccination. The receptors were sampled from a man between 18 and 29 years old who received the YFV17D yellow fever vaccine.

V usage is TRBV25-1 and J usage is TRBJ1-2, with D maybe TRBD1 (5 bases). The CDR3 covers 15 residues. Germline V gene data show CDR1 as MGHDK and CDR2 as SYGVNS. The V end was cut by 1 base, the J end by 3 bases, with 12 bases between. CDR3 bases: TGTGCCAGCAGTGAATCTCCCGACAGACACTATGGCTACACCTTC. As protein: CASSESPDRHYGYTF.

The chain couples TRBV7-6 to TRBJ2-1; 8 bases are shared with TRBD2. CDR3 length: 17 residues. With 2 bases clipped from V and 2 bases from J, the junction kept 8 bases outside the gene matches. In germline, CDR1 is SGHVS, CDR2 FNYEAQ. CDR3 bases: TGTGCCAGCAGCTTAAATAAATTGCGGGGGGCCTACAATGAGCAGTTCTTC. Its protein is CASSLNKLRGAYNEQFF.

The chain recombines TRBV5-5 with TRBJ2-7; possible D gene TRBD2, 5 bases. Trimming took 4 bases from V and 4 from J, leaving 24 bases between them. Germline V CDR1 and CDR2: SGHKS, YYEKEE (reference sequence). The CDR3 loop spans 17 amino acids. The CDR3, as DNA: TGTGCCAGCAGCCCCCACGAATCGTACGGGCGGGCGTACGAGCAGTACTTC. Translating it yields CASSPHESYGRAYEQYF.

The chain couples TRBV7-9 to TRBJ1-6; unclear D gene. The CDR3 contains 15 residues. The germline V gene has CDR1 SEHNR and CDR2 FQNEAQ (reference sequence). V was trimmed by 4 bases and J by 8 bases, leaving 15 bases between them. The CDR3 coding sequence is TGTGCCAGCAGCTCACCGCGAGGGTTTGATTCACCCCTCCACTTT. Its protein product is CASSSPRGFDSPLHF. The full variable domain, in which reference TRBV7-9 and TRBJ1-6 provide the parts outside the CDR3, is DTGVSQNPRHKITKRGQNVTFRCDPISEHNRLYWYRQTLGQGPEFLTYFQNEAQLEKSRLLSDRFSAERPKGSFSTLEIQRTEQGDSAMYLCASSSPRGFDSPLHFGNGTRLTVT.

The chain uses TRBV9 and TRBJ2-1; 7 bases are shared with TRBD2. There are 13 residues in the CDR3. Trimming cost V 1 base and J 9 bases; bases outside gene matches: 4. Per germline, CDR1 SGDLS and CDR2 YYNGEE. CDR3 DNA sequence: TGTGCCAGCAGCGTACGGGGGGAGGGTGAGCAGTTCTTC. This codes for CASSVRGEGEQFF.

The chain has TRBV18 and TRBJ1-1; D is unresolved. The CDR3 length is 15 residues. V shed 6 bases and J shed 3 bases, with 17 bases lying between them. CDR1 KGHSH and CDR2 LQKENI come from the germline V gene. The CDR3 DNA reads TGTGCCAGCTCGGCGCTCGGGAACACGGACACTGAAGCTTTCTTT. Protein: CASSALGNTDTEAFF.

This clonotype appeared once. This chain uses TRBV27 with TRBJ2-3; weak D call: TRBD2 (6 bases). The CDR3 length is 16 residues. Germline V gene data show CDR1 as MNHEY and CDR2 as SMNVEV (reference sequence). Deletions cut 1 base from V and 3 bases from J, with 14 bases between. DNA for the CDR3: TGTGCCAGCAGTTTATGGAGGGATCCTCCTACAGATACGCAGTATTTT. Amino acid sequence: CASSLWRDPPTDTQYF.

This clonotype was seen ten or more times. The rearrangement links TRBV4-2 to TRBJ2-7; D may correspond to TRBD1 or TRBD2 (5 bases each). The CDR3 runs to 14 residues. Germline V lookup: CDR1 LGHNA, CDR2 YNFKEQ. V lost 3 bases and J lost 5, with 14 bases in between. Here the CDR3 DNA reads TGTGCCAGCAGCCAGGGCCCCCAGGGAGACGAGCAGTACTTC. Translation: CASSQGPQGDEQYF.

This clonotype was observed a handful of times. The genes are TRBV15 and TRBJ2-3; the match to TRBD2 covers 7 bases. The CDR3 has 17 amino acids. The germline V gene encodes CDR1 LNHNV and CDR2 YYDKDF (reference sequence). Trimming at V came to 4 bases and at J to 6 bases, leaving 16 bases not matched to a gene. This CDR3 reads CATSKGLEGPRGDTQYF. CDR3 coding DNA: TGTGCCACCAGCAAAGGACTAGAGGGGCCCCGAGGGGATACGCAGTATTTT.

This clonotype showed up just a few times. The CDR3 coding sequence is TGTGCCAGTAGTAGTGGAGGAGTTGTTACCGGGGAGCTGTTTTTT. Its translation: CASSSGGVVTGELFF. The gene calls are TRBV19 and TRBJ2-2; a possible D gene is TRBD2 (5 bases). The CDR3 length is 15 residues. V lost 4 bases, J lost 5 bases, and 14 bases lay in between. CDR1 and CDR2 (germline): LNHDA, SQIVND (reference sequence).

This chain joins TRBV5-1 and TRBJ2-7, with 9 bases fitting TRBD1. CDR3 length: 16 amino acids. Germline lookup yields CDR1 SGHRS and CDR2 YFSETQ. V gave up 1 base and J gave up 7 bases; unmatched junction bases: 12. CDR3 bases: TGCGCCAGCAGCTTGACAGGGGGCCTCCCATCGGGGGAGCAGTACGTC. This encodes CASSLTGGLPSGEQYV.

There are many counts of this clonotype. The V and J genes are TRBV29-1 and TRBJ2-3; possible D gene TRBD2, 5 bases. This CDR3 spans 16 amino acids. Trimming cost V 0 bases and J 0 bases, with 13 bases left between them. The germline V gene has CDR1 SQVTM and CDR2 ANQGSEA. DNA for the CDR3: TGCAGCGTTGAAGATCCCCTTAGCGCCAGCACAGATACGCAGTATTTT. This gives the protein CSVEDPLSASTDTQYF.

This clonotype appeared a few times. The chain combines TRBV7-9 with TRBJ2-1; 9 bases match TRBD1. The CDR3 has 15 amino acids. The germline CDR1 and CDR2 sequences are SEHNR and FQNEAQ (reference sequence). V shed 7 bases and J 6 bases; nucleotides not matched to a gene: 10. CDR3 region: CASNSWDRASNEQFF. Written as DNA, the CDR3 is TGTGCCAGCAACTCCTGGGACAGGGCGAGCAATGAGCAGTTCTTC. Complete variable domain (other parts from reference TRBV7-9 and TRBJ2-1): DTGVSQNPRHKITKRGQNVTFRCDPISEHNRLYWYRQTLGQGPEFLTYFQNEAQLEKSRLLSDRFSAERPKGSFSTLEIQRTEQGDSAMYLCASNSWDRASNEQFFGPGTRLTVL.

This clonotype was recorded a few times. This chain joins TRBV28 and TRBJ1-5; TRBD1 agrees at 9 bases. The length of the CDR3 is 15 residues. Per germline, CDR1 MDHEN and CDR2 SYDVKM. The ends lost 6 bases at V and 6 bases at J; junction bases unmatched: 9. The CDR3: CASRKPGQGSQPQHF. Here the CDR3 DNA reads TGTGCCAGCAGAAAACCGGGACAGGGTTCTCAGCCCCAGCATTTT.

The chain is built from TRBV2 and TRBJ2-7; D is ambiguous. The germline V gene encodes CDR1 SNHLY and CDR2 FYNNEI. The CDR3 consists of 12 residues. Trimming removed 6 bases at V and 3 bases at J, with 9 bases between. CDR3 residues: CASSRVLYEQYV. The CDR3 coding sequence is TGTGCCAGCAGCCGGGTCCTCTACGAGCAGTACGTC.

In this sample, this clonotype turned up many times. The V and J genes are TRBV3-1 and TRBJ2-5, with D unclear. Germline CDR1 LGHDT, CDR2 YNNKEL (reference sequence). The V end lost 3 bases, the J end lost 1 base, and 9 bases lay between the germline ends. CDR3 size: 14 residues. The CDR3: CASSHSEAQETQYF. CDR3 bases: TGTGCCAGCAGCCACTCCGAAGCCCAAGAGACCCAGTACTTC.

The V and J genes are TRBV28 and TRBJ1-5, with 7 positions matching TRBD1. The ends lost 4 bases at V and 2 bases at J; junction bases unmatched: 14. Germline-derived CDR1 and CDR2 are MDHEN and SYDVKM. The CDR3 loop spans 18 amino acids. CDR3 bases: TGTGCCAGCAGTTCTTTTCCCCGGACAGGAACCGGCAATCAGCCCCAGCATTTT. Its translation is CASSSFPRTGTGNQPQHF.

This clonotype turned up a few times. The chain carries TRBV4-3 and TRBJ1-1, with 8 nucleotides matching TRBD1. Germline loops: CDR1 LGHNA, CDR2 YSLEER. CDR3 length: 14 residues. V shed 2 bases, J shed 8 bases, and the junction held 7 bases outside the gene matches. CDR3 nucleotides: TGCGCCAGCAGCCAAAAACAGGGGGTTGGGGAAGCTTTCTTT. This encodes CASSQKQGVGEAFF.

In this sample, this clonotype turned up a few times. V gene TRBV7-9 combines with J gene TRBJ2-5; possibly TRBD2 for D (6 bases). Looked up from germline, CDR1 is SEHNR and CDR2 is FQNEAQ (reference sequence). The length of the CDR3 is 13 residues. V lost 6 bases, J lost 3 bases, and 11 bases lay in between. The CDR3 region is CASRVGGEETQYF. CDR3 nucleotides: TGTGCCAGCAGGGTTGGAGGGGAAGAGACCCAGTACTTC.